The 32 T cell receptor beta chains below were found in one sample sequenced in a study of Ad26.COV2.S vaccination and SARS-CoV-2 variants. Sequenced by immunoSEQ multiplex PCR; TCRdb stores in-frame clones only, minus some. Of a few hundred thousand clones in the sample, approximately 87% are singletons; the top ten hold approximately 3.3%. Treatment indicated: around 19 received Ad26.COV2.S at low or high dose, single or two shots; roughly five received placebo; per-sample allocation not given. Sample collection was performed on day 63 after the first vaccine or placebo injection. The material was peripheral blood, obtained in a trial of Ad26.COV2.S vaccine versus placebo. The receptors stem from a person aged 18-65 years who received the Ad26.COV2.S COVID-19 vaccine or a placebo.

This sequence joins TRBV7-2 and TRBJ1-2, with 7 bases lining up with TRBD1. Trimming took 4 bases from V and 5 from J; bases not matched to a gene: 7. Per germline, CDR1 SGHTA and CDR2 FQGNSA. The CDR3 has 14 residues. The CDR3 region has the DNA TGTGCCAGCAGCTGGGGGGGACAGATGTATGGCTACACCTTC. This encodes CASSWGGQMYGYTF.

The V gene is TRBV9, the J gene TRBJ2-7; tentatively, D is TRBD1 or TRBD2 (5 bases each). CDR1 and CDR2 (germline): SGDLS, YYNGEE. The V end was cut by 3 bases, the J end by 6 bases, with 13 bases between. This CDR3 is 13 amino acids long. CDR3 residues: CASSAGDGTEQYF. The CDR3 DNA is TGTGCCAGCAGCGCCGGGGACGGAACCGAGCAGTACTTC.

Turning to this clone: Compared with germline, one end of the junction differs, possibly owing to a read error. V and J are TRBV7-2 and TRBJ1-2, with no clear D. CDR1 is SGHTA and CDR2 is FQGNSA in the germline V gene. The CDR3 is 14 amino acids. The CDR3 region is CAGSAQAGNYGYTF. The CDR3 DNA is TGTGCCGGCAGCGCCCAAGCGGGGAACTATGGCTACACCTTC.

This chain joins TRBV7-9 and TRBJ1-2, with 12 nucleotides matching TRBD1. V trimming: 0 bases; J trimming: 4 bases; junction bases outside the gene matches: 3. CDR3 length equals 16 residues. Germline CDR1 reads SEHNR; CDR2 reads FQNEAQ (reference sequence). The chain's CDR3 is CASSLAGQGASYGYTF. The CDR3 DNA reads as TGTGCCAGCAGCTTAGCGGGACAGGGGGCTTCCTATGGCTACACCTTC.

V usage is TRBV15 and J usage is TRBJ1-5, with a tentative D call TRBD1 (5 bases). Germline V gene data show CDR1 as LNHNV and CDR2 as YYDKDF (reference sequence). The CDR3 length is 13 residues. V was shortened by 10 bases and J by 0 bases, with 10 bases between the two germline ends. The CDR3 is CAMRGYSNQPQHF. CDR3 nucleotides: TGTGCCATGAGGGGTTATAGCAATCAGCCCCAGCATTTT.

The rearrangement links TRBV27 to TRBJ2-1; a weak D match, TRBD1 (6 bases). This CDR3 has 14 amino acids. Germline-derived CDR1 and CDR2 are MNHEY and SMNVEV (reference sequence). V shed 5 bases and J shed 10 bases, with 18 bases lying between them. The CDR3 reads CASSPKNPGTEQFF. CDR3 in DNA: TGTGCCAGCAGTCCTAAGAACCCCGGGACAGAGCAGTTCTTC.

The rearrangement joins TRBV3-1 (or the pseudogene TRBV3-2) to TRBJ1-1; D possibly corresponds to TRBD1 (6 bases). V was shortened by 6 bases and J by 0 bases, with 8 bases between the two germline ends. CDR3 length: 13 residues. Germline loops: CDR1 LGHDT, CDR2 YNNKEL (reference sequence). CDR3 sequence (DNA): TGTGCCAGCAGACAGGGCATGAACACTGAAGCTTTCTTT. This translates into CASRQGMNTEAFF.

This chain uses TRBV29-1 with TRBJ2-5, with a weak D call TRBD2 (6 bases). The V end lost 6 bases, the J end lost 0 bases, and 17 bases lay between the germline ends. Germline values: CDR1 SQVTM, CDR2 ANQGSEA. This CDR3 contains 15 residues. The CDR3 DNA sequence: TGCAGCGTGATGTTTGGCGGGGCGTACCAAGAGACCCAGTACTTC. It yields the protein CSVMFGGAYQETQYF.

In this sample, this clone turned up many times. This chain links TRBV4-3 with TRBJ1-6; 7 positions match TRBD1. This CDR3 has 15 amino acids. Germline assignment: CDR1 LGHNA and CDR2 YSLEER. Losses at the gene ends were 4 bases for V and 5 bases for J; bases not matched to a gene: 5. CDR3 in amino acids: CASSPRQGNNSPLHF. The CDR3 coding sequence is TGCGCCAGCAGCCCGAGACAGGGAAATAATTCACCCCTCCACTTT.

The genes are TRBV6-2 or TRBV6-3 and TRBJ1-5; 9 nucleotides align to TRBD1. With 1 base clipped from V and 3 bases from J, the junction kept 7 bases outside the gene matches. Germline lookup yields CDR1 MNHEY and CDR2 SVGEGT. The CDR3 consists of 17 residues. DNA of the CDR3: TGTGCCAGCAGTTACTTCCCGACAGGGGGTAACAATCAGCCCCAGCATTTT. It is translated as CASSYFPTGGNNQPQHF.

This clone was seen once. The rearrangement uses TRBV4-3 and TRBJ2-1; 8 bases agree with TRBD2. The ends lost 0 bases at V and 10 bases at J; junction bases unmatched: 5. Germline CDR1 and CDR2: LGHNA and YSLEER. The CDR3 consists of 14 residues. The CDR3 DNA reads TGCGCCAGCAGCCAAGAGGGTAGCGGGGTCGAGCAGTTCTTC. Translation gives CASSQEGSGVEQFF.

The genes are TRBV3-1 (or the pseudogene TRBV3-2) and TRBJ1-6; perhaps TRBD1 as D (6 bases). The CDR3 consists of 14 residues. V was pared by 1 base and J by 8 bases, with 9 bases between. The germline V gene has CDR1 LGHDT and CDR2 YNNKEL (reference sequence). The CDR3 region is CASSQGHRDSPLHF. CDR3 bases: TGTGCCAGCAGCCAAGGTCACAGGGATTCACCCCTCCACTTT.

This clone was seen a few times. J is TRBJ2-6 and V is TRBV27, with D tentatively TRBD2 (5 bases). CDR1 and CDR2 (germline): MNHEY, SMNVEV (reference sequence). V lost 7 bases and J lost 3, with 19 bases in between. The CDR3 extends over 17 amino acids. CDR3 coding DNA: TGTGCCAGCAAGGAGGTACCCCTAGGGAGTGGGGCCAACGTCCTGACTTTC. It yields the protein CASKEVPLGSGANVLTF.

The chain employs TRBV7-2 and TRBJ2-1; no firm D call. V was cut by 3 bases and J by 6 bases, with 9 bases left in between. Germline CDR1 and CDR2: SGHTA and FQGNSA. The CDR3 is 13 amino acids. The DNA for the CDR3 is TGTGCCAGCAGCTTGCTCGGCGGCAATGAGCAGTTCTTC. Its translation: CASSLLGGNEQFF.

V usage is TRBV28 and J usage is TRBJ2-5; TRBD1 agrees at 9 bases. Germline V lookup: CDR1 MDHEN, CDR2 SYDVKM. This CDR3 is 16 amino acids long. V was pared by 6 bases and J by 5 bases, with 13 bases of the junction left unmatched. The CDR3 DNA reads as TGTGCCAGCAGACGAACGGACAGGGGCCGTGGGGAGACCCAGTACTTC. It is translated as CASRRTDRGRGETQYF.

The CDR3 here is CASKPAYGYTF. The CDR3 DNA reads as TGTGCCAGCAAACCAGCATATGGCTACACCTTC. This chain links TRBV2 with TRBJ1-2; no definite D call. The germline V gene encodes CDR1 SNHLY and CDR2 FYNNEI. This CDR3 is 11 amino acids long. V lost 7 bases, J lost 5 bases, and 8 bases lay in between.

V and J are TRBV12-3 or TRBV12-4 and TRBJ2-1, with a possible D match to TRBD2 (5 bases). V was shortened by 6 bases and J by 5 bases, with 11 bases between the two germline ends. The length of the CDR3 is 13 residues. The chain's CDR3 is CASSLTRNNEQFF. CDR3 sequence (DNA): TGTGCCAGCAGCCTAACTAGGAACAATGAGCAGTTCTTC.

The chain combines TRBV5-1 with TRBJ2-7; weak D call: TRBD1 (5 bases). Looked up from germline, CDR1 is SGHRS and CDR2 is YFSETQ. There are 15 residues in the CDR3. The germline V and J ends were trimmed by 3 bases and 2 bases, with 15 bases remaining between them. The CDR3 sequence: CASSSPGAGTYEQYF. CDR3 DNA sequence: TGCGCCAGCAGCTCCCCTGGGGCAGGAACCTACGAGCAGTACTTC.

V gene TRBV2 combines with J gene TRBJ2-3; D call uncertain. Trimming shortened V by 6 bases and J by 4 bases, and 17 bases separated the two germline ends. This CDR3 is 15 amino acids long. Germline V lookup: CDR1 SNHLY, CDR2 FYNNEI. The CDR3 is CASSPGPVYPDTQYF. DNA of the CDR3: TGTGCCAGCAGCCCTGGACCCGTATATCCAGATACGCAGTATTTT. Full variable domain (missing parts from reference TRBV2 and TRBJ2-3): EPEVTQTPSHQVTQMGQEVILRCVPISNHLYFYWYRQILGQKVEFLVSFYNNEISEKSEIFDDQFSVERPDGSNFTLKIRSTKLEDSAMYFCASSPGPVYPDTQYFGPGTRLTVL.

The V gene is TRBV6-4, the J gene TRBJ1-1; D is uncertain. The CDR3 consists of 15 residues. V lost 0 bases and J lost 7, with 15 bases in between. Looked up from germline, CDR1 is MRHNA and CDR2 is SNTAGT. The CDR3 protein is CASSDSREGSGEAFF. CDR3 sequence (DNA): TGTGCCAGCAGTGACTCGAGAGAGGGTTCTGGTGAAGCTTTCTTT.

About this clone: The sample carries other DNA sequences with the same CDR3. The rearrangement joins TRBV18 to TRBJ1-1; D remains unclear. The CDR3 is 14 amino acids. The V end was cut by 6 bases, the J end by 1 base, with 12 bases between. Germline V CDR1 and CDR2: KGHSH, LQKENI. CDR3 region: CASSQEEANTEAFF. CDR3 DNA: TGTGCCAGCTCCCAGGAGGAAGCGAACACTGAAGCTTTCTTT.

This chain connects TRBV2 to TRBJ1-6; no reliable D call. Trimming shortened V by 4 bases and J by 3 bases, and 7 bases separated the two germline ends. Germline CDR1 SNHLY, CDR2 FYNNEI. The CDR3 spans 14 residues. The CDR3 sequence: CASSGEGYNSPLHF. In nucleotides, the CDR3 is TGTGCCAGCAGTGGCGAGGGCTATAATTCACCCCTCCACTTT.

The chain uses TRBV7-9 and TRBJ1-2, with D perhaps matching TRBD1 (6 bases). Trimming cost V 4 bases and J 6 bases, with 12 bases left between them. Germline V gene lookup returns CDR1 SEHNR and CDR2 FQNEAQ (reference sequence). This CDR3 has 13 amino acids. The CDR3 spells CASSSPRTDGYTF. Written as DNA, the CDR3 is TGTGCCAGCAGCTCCCCAAGGACAGATGGCTACACCTTC.

The CDR3 coding sequence is TGTGCCAGCAGTTTGACCGACAGACACTATGGCTACACCTTC. It is translated as CASSLTDRHYGYTF. V usage is TRBV28 and J usage is TRBJ1-2; tentatively, D is TRBD1 (5 bases). From germline, CDR1 is MDHEN and CDR2 SYDVKM. The germline V and J ends were trimmed by 3 bases and 3 bases, with 11 bases remaining between them. The CDR3 totals 14 residues.

This clone has a handful of counts. The genes are TRBV21-1 and TRBJ1-1. TRBV21-1 is a listed pseudogene. The CDR3 contains 15 residues. CDR3 sequence (DNA): TGTGCCAGCAGCAAATGGAGGCAGACGAACACTGAAGCTTTCTTT. Translation: CASSKWRQTNTEAFF.

The gene calls are TRBV5-6 and TRBJ2-1; 8 positions match TRBD1. Trimming cost V 1 base and J 6 bases; bases outside gene matches: 9. The V gene's germline CDR1 is SGHDT and CDR2 YYEEEE. This CDR3 is 16 amino acids long. The DNA for the CDR3 is TGTGCCAGCAGCTTGATAGGCCCAGGGGGCATCAATGAGCAGTTCTTC. Translated: CASSLIGPGGINEQFF.

The chain is built from TRBV7-9 and TRBJ2-2; 9 nucleotides match TRBD2. V trimming: 3 bases; J trimming: 5 bases; junction bases outside the gene matches: 10. CDR3 size: 17 residues. Germline CDR1 reads SEHNR; CDR2 reads FQNEAQ (reference sequence). The CDR3 nucleotides are TGTGCCAGCAGCTTGGGTGCTAGCGGGGCAGGGACCGGGGAGCTGTTTTTT. Amino acids: CASSLGASGAGTGELFF.

This sequence joins TRBV12-3 or TRBV12-4 and TRBJ2-1; D is perhaps TRBD2 (5 bases). This CDR3 is 12 amino acids long. V was pared by 2 bases and J by 10 bases, with 9 bases between. The CDR3 sequence: CASSLTTGEQFF. In DNA form, the CDR3 reads TGTGCCAGCAGTTTAACGACGGGAGAGCAGTTCTTC.

V gene TRBV5-4 combines with J gene TRBJ2-5; weak D call: TRBD2 (6 bases). The germline V gene has CDR1 SGHNT and CDR2 YYREEE (reference sequence). The length of the CDR3 is 16 residues. V gave up 0 bases and J gave up 0 bases, with 12 bases separating them. The DNA for the CDR3 is TGTGCCAGCAGCTTGGGGCAGGGACTTCACCAAGAGACCCAGTACTTC. Translated: CASSLGQGLHQETQYF.

On this clone itself: Other DNA sequences in this specimen translate into the identical CDR3. V and J are TRBV9 and TRBJ1-2; TRBD1 matches at 9 bases. Germline V gene sequence: CDR1 SGDLS, CDR2 YYNGEE. V was clipped by 2 bases and J by 0 bases; unmatched bases: 2. This CDR3 has 15 residues. CDR3 bases: TGTGCCAGCAGCGTGGGGACAGGGCCTAACTATGGCTACACCTTC. Its protein is CASSVGTGPNYGYTF.

This clone came up once. The chain is built from TRBV12-5 and TRBJ2-1, with 8 nucleotides matching TRBD2. V was pared by 2 bases and J by 4 bases, with 10 bases of the junction left unmatched. Germline V gene data show CDR1 as LGHNT and CDR2 as FRNRAP. The CDR3 is made up of 17 amino acids. The CDR3 sequence: CASGLKPGLVAYNEQFF. The CDR3 DNA reads TGTGCTAGTGGTTTGAAGCCGGGACTAGTTGCTTACAATGAGCAGTTCTTC.

This clone turned up a few times. This chain links TRBV19 with TRBJ1-1; 10 bases are a match to TRBD1. Trimming at V came to 4 bases and at J to 3 bases, leaving 8 bases not matched to a gene. There are 16 residues in the CDR3. CDR1 and CDR2 (germline): LNHDA, SQIVND (reference sequence). The CDR3 region is CASSRQGAGLDTEAFF. CDR3 in DNA: TGTGCCAGTAGTAGACAGGGGGCGGGATTGGACACTGAAGCTTTCTTT.